This T cell receptor (beta chain) was sequenced in a study of a mutant IDH1 vaccine in newly diagnosed glioma. Across the study: Vaccination was launched 4-6 weeks after radiotherapy alone, or with temozolomide cycles. General study points: Of the patients, roughly 95% had vaccine-induced immune responses.

The V end was cut by 6 bases, the J end by 5 bases, with 8 bases between. Germline CDR1 reads SNHLY; CDR2 reads FYNNEI. The CDR3 loop spans 12 amino acids. Some clones are missing from TCRdb's copy, which holds only in-frame ones; the method was immunoSEQ multiplex PCR. The sample includes about 40,000 clones, 84% of them seen just once. Sample time point: week 11, during vaccination. In the vaccine, a single dose held 300 ug of the mutant IDH1 20-mer peptide, along with topical imiquimod. Points on this clone: Its target is unknown.

Sequenced here: PBMCs, sampled from a glioma patient whose treatment included an IDH1 peptide vaccine. The TCR was taken from a man in his forties with glioma. The chain combines TRBV2 with TRBJ1-5; a possible D gene is TRBD1 (6 bases). The CDR3 sequence: CASRRGDQPQHF. The CDR3, as DNA: TGTGCCAGCAGGAGGGGGGATCAGCCCCAGCATTTT.